The 29 T cell receptor beta chains presented below share a single source sample, sequenced in a study of T-cell reconstitution after alpha-beta-depleted transplantation in children. Preparation of the TCRbeta library used unique molecular identifiers. TCRdb independently ran MiXCR on the PCR reads; one entry per CDR3 protein. Of a few hundred thousand distinct CDR3 sequences listed, 10% are singletons. Sequences were derived from PBMCs, sampled before TCRalphabeta/CD19-depleted stem cell transplant. The origin of the receptors is a boy in the first two years of life with acute myeloid leukemia, due to receive a stem cell transplant.

This clonotype was seen at least ten times. J is TRBJ2-3 and V is TRBV5-1; D not resolved. With 0 bases removed from V and 2 bases from J, the gap between germline ends came to 13 bases. The CDR3 sequence is 16 residues long. The germline V gene encodes CDR1 SGHRS and CDR2 YFSETQ. DNA for the CDR3: TGCGCCAGCAGCTTGGCCCGACAAGGCCTCACAGATACGCAGTATTTT. The encoded protein is CASSLARQGLTDTQYF. Full variable domain (missing parts from reference TRBV5-1 and TRBJ2-3): KAGVTQTPRYLIKTRGQQVTLSCSPISGHRSVSWYQQTPGQGLQFLFEYFSETQRNKGNFPGRFSGRQFSNSRSEMNVSTLELGDSALYLCASSLARQGLTDTQYFGPGTRLTVL.

This clonotype was observed many times. V gene TRBV7-3 combines with J gene TRBJ2-2; D is unclear. Trimming took 1 base from V and 5 from J, leaving 5 bases between them. Germline V gene sequence: CDR1 SGHTA, CDR2 FQGTGA. This CDR3 spans 13 amino acids. The CDR3 here is CASSLITTGELFF. DNA of the CDR3: TGTGCCAGCAGCTTAATAACGACCGGGGAGCTGTTTTTT.

This clonotype was counted between two and nine times. J is TRBJ2-2 and V is TRBV20-1, with a weak D call TRBD1 (5 bases). This CDR3 contains 17 residues. Germline CDR1 reads DFQATT; CDR2 reads SNEGSKA (reference sequence). Trimming removed 0 bases at V and 5 bases at J, with 19 bases between. The CDR3 loop reads CSARDIWQGISTGELFF. Written as DNA, the CDR3 is TGCAGTGCTAGAGATATATGGCAGGGAATATCAACCGGGGAGCTGTTTTTT.

The gene calls are TRBV19 and TRBJ2-7; no clear D gene. The CDR3 has 14 amino acids. Between the trimmed V and J ends, which lost 3 bases and 3 bases, there was a span of 12 bases. The germline V gene has CDR1 LNHDA and CDR2 SQIVND (reference sequence). This CDR3 reads CASSIGLPGYEQYF. CDR3 DNA sequence: TGTGCCAGTAGTATTGGGCTTCCAGGCTACGAGCAGTACTTC.

In its sample, this clonotype was seen a few times. The chain is built from TRBV28 and TRBJ2-6; D gene ambiguous. V lost 3 bases and J lost 0, with 6 bases in between. Germline lookup yields CDR1 MDHEN and CDR2 SYDVKM. This CDR3 is built from 15 residues. In DNA, the CDR3 is TGTGCCAGCAGTTTTCCTTACTCTGGGGCCAACGTCCTGACTTTC. It specifies CASSFPYSGANVLTF.

The chain carries TRBV6-2 or TRBV6-3 and TRBJ2-5; D is unclear. Trimming stripped 6 bases from V and 0 bases from J, with 14 bases between. CDR1 is MNHEY, CDR2 SVGEGT, per germline. CDR3 size: 15 residues. CDR3 nucleotide sequence: TGTGCCAGCAGCCTCTCTGCCGGGCACCAAGAGACCCAGTACTTC. This sequence encodes CASSLSAGHQETQYF.

This clonotype was seen repeatedly, ten times or more. This chain uses TRBV2 with TRBJ1-1, with 8 nucleotides matching TRBD1. The CDR3 spans 11 residues. In germline, CDR1 is SNHLY, CDR2 FYNNEI. Trimming cost V 8 bases and J 7 bases; bases outside gene matches: 3. The CDR3 nucleotides read TGTGCCAGCGAGGGACAGGTTGAAGCTTTCTTT. Its translation: CASEGQVEAFF.

This clonotype was counted between two and nine times. This chain uses TRBV7-2 with TRBJ1-1; the match to TRBD1 covers 7 bases. The CDR3 extends over 14 amino acids. The junction had 8 bases not matched to a gene; V was cut back by 5 bases and J by 5 bases. Germline lookup yields CDR1 SGHTA and CDR2 FQGNSA. As DNA, the CDR3 is TGTGCCAGCAGCAATGACAGGGTACGGACTGAAGCTTTCTTT. This sequence encodes CASSNDRVRTEAFF.

This clonotype was seen ten or more times. The genes are TRBV5-1 and TRBJ1-2; D ambiguous. Germline-derived CDR1 and CDR2 are SGHRS and YFSETQ. The CDR3 has 15 residues. V was trimmed by 0 bases and J by 5 bases, leaving 14 bases between them. In DNA, the CDR3 is TGCGCCAGCAGCTTGGGTCTGGGAGGCATGTATGGCTACACCTTC. Its translation is CASSLGLGGMYGYTF.

With respect to this clonotype: This may come from a read error, since a much larger clone is one base off. The CDR3 sequence: CASSQEGRFNENLFF. CDR3 bases: TGCGCCAGCAGCCAAGAGGGCAGGTTCAATGAAAACCTGTTTTTT. This rearrangement joins TRBV4-3 to TRBJ1-4; D is unresolved. The CDR3 is made up of 15 amino acids. CDR1 is LGHNA and CDR2 is YSLEER in the germline V gene.

The table lists this clonotype with a few counts. The chain is built from TRBV25-1 and TRBJ2-1, with D maybe TRBD2 (6 bases). The CDR3 runs 18 residues. CDR1 and CDR2 (germline): MGHDK, SYGVNS. V lost 1 base and J lost 0, with 16 bases in between. The CDR3 coding sequence is TGTGCCAGCAGTGAATTAGTGGTGGAGGGGCTCTCCTACAATGAGCAGTTCTTC. It yields the protein CASSELVVEGLSYNEQFF.

This clonotype was seen ten or more times. The chain employs TRBV12-3 or TRBV12-4 and TRBJ2-7; D ambiguous. V was shortened by 0 bases and J by 3 bases, with 9 bases between the two germline ends. The CDR3 is 14 amino acids. CDR3 nucleotide sequence: TGTGCCAGCAGTTTAGCGCCTTTCATCTACGAGCAGTACTTC. Translated: CASSLAPFIYEQYF.

Many counts were recorded for this clonotype. The J gene is TRBJ2-5, the V gene TRBV29-1; TRBD2 might be the D (5 bases). CDR1 is SQVTM and CDR2 is ANQGSEA in the germline V gene. V was clipped by 7 bases and J by 5 bases, with 17 bases between them. The CDR3 extends over 13 amino acids. CDR3 nucleotides: TGCAGCGAGATGACCCTCACGGGGGAGACCCAGTACTTC. Translating gives CSEMTLTGETQYF.

In its sample, this clonotype was seen many times. The J gene is TRBJ2-7, the V gene TRBV7-2, with TRBD1 matching 8 bases. Per the germline V gene, CDR1 is SGHTA and CDR2 is FQGNSA. The CDR3 has 14 amino acids. V lost 8 bases, J lost 2 bases, and 8 bases stayed unmatched. The CDR3 region has the DNA TGTGCCAGCCAGTACAGGACAGGGACCTACGAGCAGTACTTC. Protein product: CASQYRTGTYEQYF.

J is TRBJ2-7 and V is TRBV28; 7 bases agree with TRBD2. CDR3 length: 14 amino acids. Germline V CDR1 and CDR2: MDHEN, SYDVKM. V lost 3 bases to trimming and J lost 7 bases; unmatched junction nucleotides: 9. The CDR3 region is CASSLVGGSQEQYF. DNA for the CDR3: TGTGCCAGCAGTTTGGTCGGCGGGAGTCAGGAGCAGTACTTC.

The chain links TRBV4-3 to TRBJ1-2; tentatively, D is TRBD1 (5 bases). Trimming took off 1 base at V and 3 bases at J, with 15 bases between the two ends. The CDR3 length is 16 residues. Germline-derived CDR1 and CDR2 are LGHNA and YSLEER. The CDR3 spells CASSQAKGRADYGYTF. CDR3 bases: TGCGCCAGCAGCCAAGCGAAGGGGCGCGCGGACTATGGCTACACCTTC.

Ten or more counts support this clonotype. The genes are TRBV5-1 and TRBJ2-7; D gene ambiguous. The CDR3 runs 13 residues. The germline V gene has CDR1 SGHRS and CDR2 YFSETQ. The ends were cut back, 0 bases at V and 2 bases at J, with 6 bases in the middle. The CDR3 is CASSLDIPYEQYF. Written as DNA, the CDR3 is TGCGCCAGCAGCTTGGATATCCCCTACGAGCAGTACTTC.

As to this clonotype: A junction end diverges from the germline sequence, so it may reflect a read error. The chain recombines TRBV7-7 with TRBJ2-5; D may be TRBD2 (7 bases). Germline lookup yields CDR1 SSHAT and CDR2 FNYEAQ (reference sequence). The CDR3 runs to 15 residues. The CDR3 here is CASSQQGGGEETQYF. CDR3 in DNA: TGTGCTAGCAGCCAACAAGGGGGGGGCGAAGAGACCCAGTACTTC.

This clonotype was counted many times. V is TRBV28 and J is TRBJ2-3, with 12 bases fitting TRBD2. The CDR3 runs to 16 residues. Germline loops: CDR1 MDHEN, CDR2 SYDVKM. The J segment lost 2 bases and the V segment lost 5 bases, leaving 5 bases of the junction unmatched. This CDR3 reads CASSAGLAGLTDTQYF. The CDR3 DNA reads as TGTGCCAGCAGTGCCGGACTAGCGGGGCTCACAGATACGCAGTATTTT.

This clonotype was recorded many times. V gene TRBV5-1 combines with J gene TRBJ2-7; 10 bases agree with TRBD1. The CDR3 is 13 residues long. The V segment lost 3 bases and the J segment 7 bases; nucleotides outside the gene matches: 4. Germline CDR1 is SGHRS and CDR2 is YFSETQ. This CDR3 reads CASSSTGGGEQYF. CDR3 nucleotide sequence: TGCGCCAGCAGCTCGACAGGGGGCGGGGAGCAGTACTTC.

This clonotype was seen more than once but under ten times. The chain recombines TRBV20-1 with TRBJ2-3; 12 positions agree with TRBD2. CDR3 length: 15 residues. The V and J ends lost 6 bases and 2 bases, in that order; junction bases with no gene match: 6. CDR1 and CDR2 from the germline V gene are DFQATT and SNEGSKA (reference sequence). DNA of the CDR3: TGCAGTGCCCCGGGACTAGCGGGTACCACAGATACGCAGTATTTT. It yields the protein CSAPGLAGTTDTQYF.

This clonotype was detected a few times. The chain joins TRBV18 to TRBJ2-7, with a possible D match to TRBD1 (5 bases). This CDR3 region has 14 residues. CDR1 KGHSH and CDR2 LQKENI come from the germline V gene. Trimming shortened V by 1 base and J by 5 bases, and 12 bases separated the two germline ends. The CDR3 nucleotides read TGTGCCAGCTCACCACAAATGGGGCAAAACGAGCAGTACTTC. Protein product: CASSPQMGQNEQYF. Combining the CDR3 with reference TRBV18 and TRBJ2-7 gives the whole variable domain NAGVMQNPRHLVRRRGQEARLRCSPMKGHSHVYWYRQLPEEGLKFMVYLQKENIIDESGMPKERFSAEFPKEGPSILRIQQVVRGDSAAYFCASSPQMGQNEQYFGPGTRLTVT.

A few counts support this clonotype. The rearrangement uses TRBV6-2 or TRBV6-3 and TRBJ1-2; D not certain. The CDR3 extends over 15 amino acids. V lost 6 bases and J 1 base, leaving 15 bases between the germline ends. Germline V CDR1 and CDR2: MNHEY, SVGEGT. This chain's CDR3 is CASSSGRQVNYGYTF. CDR3 in DNA: TGTGCCAGCAGCTCCGGGAGGCAAGTTAACTATGGCTACACCTTC.

This clonotype was counted ten times or more. The chain links TRBV20-1 to TRBJ1-6; D is ambiguous. This CDR3 is built from 14 residues. V was clipped by 4 bases and J by 7 bases, with 14 bases between them. CDR1 DFQATT and CDR2 SNEGSKA come from the germline V gene (reference sequence). CDR3 in amino acids: CSATSGTSNSPLHF. As DNA, the CDR3 is TGCAGTGCTACCTCGGGAACTTCCAATTCACCCCTCCACTTT.

The sample holds many counts of this clonotype. The gene calls are TRBV28 and TRBJ2-1; the match to TRBD2 covers 8 bases. The V gene's germline CDR1 is MDHEN and CDR2 SYDVKM. V shed 6 bases, J shed 3 bases, and the junction held 7 bases outside the gene matches. The CDR3 has 15 amino acids. As DNA, the CDR3 is TGTGCCAGCAGACTAGCGGCGCGATTCTACAATGAGCAGTTCTTC. Amino acid sequence: CASRLAARFYNEQFF.

There are a few counts of this clonotype. The V and J genes are TRBV6-5 and TRBJ2-3, with D possibly TRBD1 on 6 matching bases. The V and J ends lost 2 bases and 4 bases respectively, with 10 bases between them. This CDR3 is built from 14 residues. Germline V CDR1 and CDR2: MNHEY, SVGAGI. CDR3 coding DNA: TGTGCCAGCAGTTACCAGGGGAGCGCAGATACGCAGTATTTT. It codes for CASSYQGSADTQYF.

The table lists this clonotype with many counts. The chain carries TRBV24-1 and TRBJ2-2; D call uncertain. The V gene lost 7 bases and the J gene lost 0 bases, with 5 bases spanning the gap. The CDR3 has 13 amino acids. The germline gives CDR1 KGHDR, CDR2 SFDVKD. The DNA for the CDR3 is TGTGCCACCAGGGCTACGAACACCGGGGAGCTGTTTTTT. Its translation: CATRATNTGELFF.

Points on this clonotype: At one of its ends the junction is not consistent with the germline gene, which may arise from a read error. The chain carries TRBV20-1 and TRBJ2-1; 13 bases are a match to TRBD2. CDR3 size: 19 residues. Germline V lookup: CDR1 DFQATT, CDR2 SNEGSKA (reference sequence). The CDR3: CSARGQGLAGKSSYNEKFF. The CDR3 nucleotides read TGCAGTGCTAGAGGCCAGGGACTAGCGGGGAAGAGCTCCTACAATGAGAAGTTCTTC.

This clonotype was observed at least ten times. The chain couples TRBV4-3 to TRBJ2-7; D might be TRBD2 (6 bases). The germline V and J ends were trimmed by 1 base and 0 bases, with 16 bases remaining between them. From germline, CDR1 is LGHNA and CDR2 YSLEER. The CDR3 sequence is 17 residues long. The CDR3 coding sequence is TGCGCCAGCAGCCAAGTTATAGCGGACTCTAGCTCCTACGAGCAGTACTTC. This codes for CASSQVIADSSSYEQYF.